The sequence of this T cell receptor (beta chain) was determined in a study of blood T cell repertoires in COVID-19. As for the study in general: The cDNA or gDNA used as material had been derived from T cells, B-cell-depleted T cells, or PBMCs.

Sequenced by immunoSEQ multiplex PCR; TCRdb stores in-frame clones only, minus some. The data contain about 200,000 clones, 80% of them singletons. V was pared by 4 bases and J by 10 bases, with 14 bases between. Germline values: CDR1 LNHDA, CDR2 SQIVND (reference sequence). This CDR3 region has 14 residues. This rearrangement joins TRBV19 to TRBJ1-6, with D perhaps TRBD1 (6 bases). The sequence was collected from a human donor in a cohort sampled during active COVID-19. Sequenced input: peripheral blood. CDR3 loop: CASSRYRAQSPLHF. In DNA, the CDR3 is TGTGCCAGTAGTAGATACAGGGCTCAATCACCCCTCCACTTT.